These T cell receptor beta chains were read from a single sample in a study of blood T cells in healthy people across ages. One entry per CDR3 protein results from TCRdb running MiXCR on the 5' RACE reads. The table lists roughly 860,000 distinct CDR3 sequences, approximately 59% of them singletons. Source material: blood. These receptors all come from a man between 25 and 39 years old in good health. The CDR3 runs from the conserved cysteine through the conserved F or W. The order of the fields is J gene, V gene, CDR3 protein.

j_call: TRBJ1-5
v_call: TRBV4-3
cdr3_aa: CASSHIYRGNQPQHF

j_call: TRBJ1-5
v_call: TRBV10-3
cdr3_aa: CAISEDGNQPQHF

j_call: TRBJ2-7
v_call: TRBV7-2
cdr3_aa: CASSSQTGVNEQYF

j_call: TRBJ2-7
v_call: TRBV7-2
cdr3_aa: CASSLAFGRDEQYF

j_call: NA
v_call: TRBV20-1
cdr3_aa: CSARATGDRYEQYF

j_call: TRBJ2-5
v_call: TRBV20-1
cdr3_aa: CSAQQGDGQYF

j_call: TRBJ2-7
v_call: TRBV20-1
cdr3_aa: CSARTGSTVSYEQYF

j_call: TRBJ2-5
v_call: TRBV10-3
cdr3_aa: CAISEARTSGDETQYF

j_call: TRBJ2-7
v_call: TRBV6-5
cdr3_aa: CASSPTEVHEQYF

j_call: TRBJ2-7
v_call: TRBV7-9
cdr3_aa: CASSVVTGGEQYF

j_call: TRBJ2-5
v_call: TRBV6-6
cdr3_aa: CASSYSSEAQGGETQYF

j_call: TRBJ2-5
v_call: TRBV6-6
cdr3_aa: CASSYSGSQETQYF

j_call: TRBJ1-2
v_call: TRBV7-9
cdr3_aa: CASSLDQTANYGYTF

j_call: TRBJ2-3
v_call: TRBV20-1
cdr3_aa: CSAFRPAGGQDTQYF

j_call: TRBJ1-2
v_call: TRBV24-1
cdr3_aa: CATSDRETFYGYTF

j_call: TRBJ2-3
v_call: TRBV7-2
cdr3_aa: CASSLGFGYGTDTQYF

j_call: TRBJ2-7
v_call: TRBV3-1
cdr3_aa: CASSQHNSGGNYEQYF

j_call: TRBJ2-7
v_call: TRBV20-1
cdr3_aa: CSASPRIEQYF

j_call: TRBJ2-1
v_call: TRBV5-6
cdr3_aa: CASSPLQLGSNEQFF

j_call: TRBJ1-1
v_call: TRBV6-1
cdr3_aa: CASSKTGRPSEAFF

j_call: TRBJ2-3
v_call: TRBV27
cdr3_aa: CASSSLWGANTDTQYF

j_call: TRBJ2-1
v_call: TRBV9
cdr3_aa: CASSTAGLAYNEQFF

j_call: NA
v_call: TRBV20-1
cdr3_aa: CSARRRGYNYEQYF

j_call: TRBJ2-1
v_call: TRBV27
cdr3_aa: CTSRRTPGSYNEQFF

j_call: TRBJ1-1
v_call: TRBV6-6
cdr3_aa: CASSYEETEAFF

j_call: TRBJ2-7
v_call: TRBV10-3
cdr3_aa: CAISVSLDRPTSYEQYF

j_call: NA
v_call: TRBV7-8
cdr3_aa: CASSPPGPRRETQYF

j_call: TRBJ1-2
v_call: TRBV27
cdr3_aa: CASSLGRQGGYGYTF

j_call: TRBJ2-3
v_call: TRBV4-3
cdr3_aa: CASSLGHVSTDTQYF

j_call: TRBJ2-2
v_call: TRBV6-6
cdr3_aa: CASSYGGQGGTGELFF

j_call: TRBJ2-5
v_call: TRBV2
cdr3_aa: CACSYQETQYF

j_call: TRBJ2-5
v_call: TRBV3-1
cdr3_aa: CASSQDARGGGETQYF

j_call: TRBJ2-7
v_call: TRBV13
cdr3_aa: CASSETRGVSYEQYF

j_call: TRBJ2-1
v_call: TRBV7-9
cdr3_aa: CASSLTDPHNEQFF

j_call: TRBJ2-1
v_call: TRBV28
cdr3_aa: CASSILLADYYNEQFF

j_call: TRBJ1-6
v_call: TRBV11-2
cdr3_aa: CASSLGPAINSPLHF

j_call: TRBJ2-3
v_call: TRBV4-3
cdr3_aa: CASSQDPPAGGPGDTQYF

j_call: NA
v_call: TRBV20-1
cdr3_aa: CSARDWTASYEQYF

j_call: TRBJ1-2
v_call: TRBV6-5
cdr3_aa: CASSSIIYRTNYGYTF

j_call: TRBJ2-7
v_call: TRBV6-2/TRBV6-3
cdr3_aa: CASSSVAGGLFSYEQYF

j_call: TRBJ1-2
v_call: TRBV3-1
cdr3_aa: CASSRQESNYGYTF

j_call: TRBJ2-4
v_call: TRBV11-1
cdr3_aa: CASSLYGRNIQYF

j_call: TRBJ2-4
v_call: TRBV4-3
cdr3_aa: CASSQAPGPNIQYF

j_call: TRBJ2-5
v_call: TRBV19
cdr3_aa: CASSDPGREETQYF

j_call: TRBJ1-4
v_call: TRBV7-9
cdr3_aa: CASSLARVATNEKLFF